The clone carrying this T cell receptor (beta chain) turned up a few times. Profiling relied on immunoSEQ multiplex PCR, and the TCRdb table lists in-frame clones only, not all of them. The table has 95,000 to 150,000 clones, approximately 80% seen once. This sample was included in a study of blood T cell repertoires in COVID-19. Germline assignment: CDR1 SNHLY and CDR2 FYNNEI. The V and J ends lost 0 bases and 3 bases respectively, with 5 bases between them. CDR3 length: 13 amino acids. The receptor was isolated from a woman aged 45-65 years with acute or convalescent COVID-19. Sequencing was performed on peripheral blood. This chain links TRBV2 with TRBJ1-1; no clear D. The CDR3 loop is CASSEATYTEAFF. The CDR3 DNA follows: TGTGCCAGCAGTGAAGCTACTTACACTGAAGCTTTCTTT.